This T cell receptor (beta chain) originates from a study of PD-1 blockade in classical Hodgkin lymphoma. The study's findings and limits: Before treatment, complete responders showed about the same diversity as newly diagnosed patients.

This clone was picked up one time. Its specificity is not known. The CDR3 is 14 residues long. Per the germline V gene, CDR1 is SGHNT and CDR2 is YYREEE (reference sequence). Trimming shortened V by 0 bases and J by 4 bases, and 8 bases separated the two germline ends. With no exception, relapse followed autologous stem cell transplantation in all patients, and brentuximab vedotin exposure varied. Complete response, partial response or progressive disease made up the best responses. Profiling relied on immunoSEQ multiplex PCR, and the TCRdb table lists in-frame clones only, not all of them. The sample yields roughly 60,000 clones, roughly 90% seen once.

This specimen consisted of peripheral blood mononuclear cells (PBMCs), obtained at baseline. J is TRBJ2-1 and V is TRBV5-4; possible D gene TRBD2, 5 bases. The origin of this receptor is a human donor with classical Hodgkin lymphoma. The CDR3 sequence is CASSLDGVYNEQFF. DNA for the CDR3: TGTGCCAGCAGCTTGGACGGGGTTTACAATGAGCAGTTCTTC.